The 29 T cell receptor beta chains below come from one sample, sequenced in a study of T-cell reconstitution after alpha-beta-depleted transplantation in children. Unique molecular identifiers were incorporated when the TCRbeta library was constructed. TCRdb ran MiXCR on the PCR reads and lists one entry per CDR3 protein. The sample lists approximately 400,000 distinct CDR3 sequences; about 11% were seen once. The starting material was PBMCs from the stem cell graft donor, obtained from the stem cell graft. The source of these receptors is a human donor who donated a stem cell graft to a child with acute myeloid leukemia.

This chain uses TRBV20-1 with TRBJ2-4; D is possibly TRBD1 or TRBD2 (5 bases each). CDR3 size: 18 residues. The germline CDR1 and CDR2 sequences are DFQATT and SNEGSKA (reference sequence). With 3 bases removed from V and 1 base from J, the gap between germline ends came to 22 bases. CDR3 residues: CSASTGRSPSLAKNIQYF. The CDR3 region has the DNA TGCAGTGCTAGCACGGGACGGAGCCCTTCCTTGGCCAAAAACATTCAGTACTTC.

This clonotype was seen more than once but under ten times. This chain's CDR3 is CSAPVLPSNQPQHF. CDR3 in DNA: TGCAGTGCTCCGGTACTCCCGAGCAATCAGCCCCAGCATTTT. The V call is TRBV20-1, the J call TRBJ1-5; D remains ambiguous. Germline-derived CDR1 and CDR2 are DFQATT and SNEGSKA (reference sequence). This CDR3 region has 14 residues. V gave up 5 bases and J gave up 1 base, with 12 bases separating them.

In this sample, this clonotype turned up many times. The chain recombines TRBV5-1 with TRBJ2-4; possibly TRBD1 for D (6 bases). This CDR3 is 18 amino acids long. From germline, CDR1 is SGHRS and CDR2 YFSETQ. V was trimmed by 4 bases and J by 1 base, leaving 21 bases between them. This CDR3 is CASSQTLTAGAAKNIQYF. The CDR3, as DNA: TGCGCCAGCAGCCAAACTCTGACAGCAGGGGCGGCCAAAAACATTCAGTACTTC.

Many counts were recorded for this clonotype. The CDR3 nucleotides read TGCGCCAGCAGCCAAGATATCCTCGGGACTAGCGGCACAGATACGCAGTATTTT. Amino acids: CASSQDILGTSGTDTQYF. V usage is TRBV4-1 and J usage is TRBJ2-3, with 10 bases lining up with TRBD2. V shed 0 bases, J shed 1 base, and the junction held 7 bases outside the gene matches. Germline CDR1 is MGHRA and CDR2 is YSYEKL. The CDR3 loop spans 18 amino acids.

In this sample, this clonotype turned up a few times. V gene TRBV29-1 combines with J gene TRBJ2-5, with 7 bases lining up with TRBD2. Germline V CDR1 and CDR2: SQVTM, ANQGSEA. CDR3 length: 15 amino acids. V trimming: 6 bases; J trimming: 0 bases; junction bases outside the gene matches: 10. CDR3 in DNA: TGCAGCGTCCTACCACTAGCGACGTACCAAGAGACCCAGTACTTC. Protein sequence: CSVLPLATYQETQYF.

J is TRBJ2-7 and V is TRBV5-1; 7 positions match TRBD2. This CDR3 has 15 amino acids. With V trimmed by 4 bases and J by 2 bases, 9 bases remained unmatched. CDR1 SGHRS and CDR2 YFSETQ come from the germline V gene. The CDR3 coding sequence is TGCGCCAGCAGCCTAGCTAGCGGACCCACCTACGAGCAGTACTTC. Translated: CASSLASGPTYEQYF.

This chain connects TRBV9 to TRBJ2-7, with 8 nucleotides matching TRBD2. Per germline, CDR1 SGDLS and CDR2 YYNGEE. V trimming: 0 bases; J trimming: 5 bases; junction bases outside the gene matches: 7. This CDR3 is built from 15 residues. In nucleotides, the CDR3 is TGTGCCAGCAGCGTAGATGAGCGGGAGTTCAACGAGCAGTACTTC. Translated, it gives CASSVDEREFNEQYF.

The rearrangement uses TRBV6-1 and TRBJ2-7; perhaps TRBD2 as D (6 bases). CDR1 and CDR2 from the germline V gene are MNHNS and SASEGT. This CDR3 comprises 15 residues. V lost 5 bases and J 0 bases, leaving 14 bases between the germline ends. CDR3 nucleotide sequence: TGTGCCAGCAGTCCTGACGGGGGAAGCTCCTACGAGCAGTACGTC. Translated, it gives CASSPDGGSSYEQYV.

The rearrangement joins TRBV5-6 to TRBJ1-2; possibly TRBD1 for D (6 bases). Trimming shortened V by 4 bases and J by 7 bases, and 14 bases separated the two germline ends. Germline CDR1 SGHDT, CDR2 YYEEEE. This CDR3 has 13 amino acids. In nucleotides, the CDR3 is TGTGCCAGCAGCATAGGACAGTCTACTGGCTACACCTTC. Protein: CASSIGQSTGYTF.

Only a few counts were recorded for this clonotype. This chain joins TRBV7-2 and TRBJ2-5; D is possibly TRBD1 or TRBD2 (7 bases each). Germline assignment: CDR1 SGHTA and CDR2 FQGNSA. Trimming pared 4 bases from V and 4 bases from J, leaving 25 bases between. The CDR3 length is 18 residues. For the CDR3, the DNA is TGTGCCAGCAGCTCCAGGGGGGGCGGGACAGTCCGTCGAGAGACCCAGTACTTC. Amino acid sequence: CASSSRGGGTVRRETQYF.

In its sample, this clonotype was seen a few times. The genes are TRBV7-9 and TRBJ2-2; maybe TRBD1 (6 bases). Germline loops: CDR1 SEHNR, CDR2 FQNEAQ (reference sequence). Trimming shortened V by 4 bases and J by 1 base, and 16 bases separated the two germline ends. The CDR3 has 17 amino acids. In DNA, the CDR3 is TGTGCCAGCAGCTCCAATCCGGGACAATTGAACACCGGGGAGCTGTTTTTT. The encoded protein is CASSSNPGQLNTGELFF.

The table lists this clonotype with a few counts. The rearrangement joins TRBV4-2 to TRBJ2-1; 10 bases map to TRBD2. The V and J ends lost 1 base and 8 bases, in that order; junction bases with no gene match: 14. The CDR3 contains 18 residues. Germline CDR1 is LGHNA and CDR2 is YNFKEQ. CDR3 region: CASSQGERPGLAVDEQFF. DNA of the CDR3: TGTGCCAGCAGCCAAGGAGAGAGGCCAGGACTAGCGGTGGATGAGCAGTTCTTC.

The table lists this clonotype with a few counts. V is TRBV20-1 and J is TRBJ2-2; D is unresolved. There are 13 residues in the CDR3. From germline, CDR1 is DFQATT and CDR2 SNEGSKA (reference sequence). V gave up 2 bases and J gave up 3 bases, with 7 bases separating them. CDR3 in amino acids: CSARSTDTGELFF. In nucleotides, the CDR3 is TGCAGTGCTAGATCGACGGACACCGGGGAGCTGTTTTTT.

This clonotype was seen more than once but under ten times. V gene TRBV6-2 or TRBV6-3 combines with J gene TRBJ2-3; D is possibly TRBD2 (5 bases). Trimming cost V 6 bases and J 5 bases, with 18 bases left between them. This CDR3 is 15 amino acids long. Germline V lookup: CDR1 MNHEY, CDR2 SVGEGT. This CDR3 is CASSPTRSVGDTQYF. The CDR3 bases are TGTGCCAGCAGCCCTACTAGATCGGTAGGAGATACGCAGTATTTT.

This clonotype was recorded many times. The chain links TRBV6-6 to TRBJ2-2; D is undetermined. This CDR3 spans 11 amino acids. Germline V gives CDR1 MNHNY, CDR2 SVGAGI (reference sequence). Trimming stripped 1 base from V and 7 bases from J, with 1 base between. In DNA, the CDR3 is TGTGCCAGCAGTTACTACGGGGAGCTGTTTTTT. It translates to CASSYYGELFF.

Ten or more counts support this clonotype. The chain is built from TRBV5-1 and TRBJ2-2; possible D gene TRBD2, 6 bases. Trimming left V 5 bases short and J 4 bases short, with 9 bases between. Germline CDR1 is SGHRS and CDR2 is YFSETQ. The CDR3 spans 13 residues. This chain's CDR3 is CASRLGGTGELFF. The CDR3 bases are TGCGCCAGCAGACTGGGAGGCACCGGGGAGCTGTTTTTT.

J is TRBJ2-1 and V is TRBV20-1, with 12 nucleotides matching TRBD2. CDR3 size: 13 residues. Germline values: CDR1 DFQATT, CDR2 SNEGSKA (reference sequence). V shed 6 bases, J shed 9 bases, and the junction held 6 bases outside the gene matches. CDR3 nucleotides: TGCAGTGCCCTACTAGCGGGGGGCCCTGAGCAGTTCTTC. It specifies CSALLAGGPEQFF.

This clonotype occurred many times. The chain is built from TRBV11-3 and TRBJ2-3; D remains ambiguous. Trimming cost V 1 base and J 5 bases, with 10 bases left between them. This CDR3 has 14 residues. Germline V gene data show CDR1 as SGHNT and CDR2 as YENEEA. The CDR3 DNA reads TGTGCCAGCAGCTTAGTTGGGCAAGGAGATACGCAGTATTTT. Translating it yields CASSLVGQGDTQYF.

This chain's CDR3 is CATSRPDTGELFF. The CDR3 region has the DNA TGTGCCACCAGCAGACCTGACACCGGGGAGCTGTTTTTT. V is TRBV15 and J is TRBJ2-2; unclear D gene. V was cut by 2 bases and J by 3 bases, with 4 bases left in between. The CDR3 runs to 13 residues. The V gene's germline CDR1 is LNHNV and CDR2 YYDKDF (reference sequence).

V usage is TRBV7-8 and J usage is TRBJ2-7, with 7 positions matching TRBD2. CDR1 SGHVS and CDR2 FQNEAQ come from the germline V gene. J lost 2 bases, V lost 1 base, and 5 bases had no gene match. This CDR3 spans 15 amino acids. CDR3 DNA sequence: TGTGCCAGCAGCTTAGGACTAGCAGGGACCTACGAGCAGTACGTC. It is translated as CASSLGLAGTYEQYV.

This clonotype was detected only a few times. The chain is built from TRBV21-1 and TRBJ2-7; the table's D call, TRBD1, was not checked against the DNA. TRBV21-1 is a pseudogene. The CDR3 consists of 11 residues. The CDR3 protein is CASTPRGEQYV. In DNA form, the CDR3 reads TGTGCCAGCACCCCTCGTGGGGAGCAGTACGTC.

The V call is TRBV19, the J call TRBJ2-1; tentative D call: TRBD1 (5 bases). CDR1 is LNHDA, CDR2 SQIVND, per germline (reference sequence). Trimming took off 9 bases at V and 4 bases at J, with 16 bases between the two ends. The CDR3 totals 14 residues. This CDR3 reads CASTKETDYNEQFF. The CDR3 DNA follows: TGTGCCAGCACAAAAGAGACAGATTACAATGAGCAGTTCTTC.

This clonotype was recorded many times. As DNA, the CDR3 is TGTGCCAGCAGTCCCAGGGTTCAAGAGACCCAGTACTTC. It yields the protein CASSPRVQETQYF. The chain is built from TRBV27 and TRBJ2-5; TRBD1 is a possible D gene (5 bases). In germline, CDR1 is MNHEY, CDR2 SMNVEV (reference sequence). V shed 5 bases and J shed 2 bases, with 9 bases lying between them. The CDR3 totals 13 residues.

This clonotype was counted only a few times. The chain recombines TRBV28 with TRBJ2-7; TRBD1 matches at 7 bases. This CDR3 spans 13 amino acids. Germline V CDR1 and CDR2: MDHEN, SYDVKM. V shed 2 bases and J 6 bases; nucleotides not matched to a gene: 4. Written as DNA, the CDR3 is TGTGCCAGCAGTTTACCACAGGGGTTCGAGCAGTACTTC. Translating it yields CASSLPQGFEQYF.

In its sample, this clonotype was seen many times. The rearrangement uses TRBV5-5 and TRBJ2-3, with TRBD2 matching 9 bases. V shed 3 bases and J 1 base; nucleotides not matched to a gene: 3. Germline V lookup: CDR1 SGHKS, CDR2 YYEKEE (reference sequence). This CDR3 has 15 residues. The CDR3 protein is CASSSLAGRTDTQYF. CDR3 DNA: TGTGCCAGCAGCTCCCTAGCGGGACGCACAGATACGCAGTATTTT.

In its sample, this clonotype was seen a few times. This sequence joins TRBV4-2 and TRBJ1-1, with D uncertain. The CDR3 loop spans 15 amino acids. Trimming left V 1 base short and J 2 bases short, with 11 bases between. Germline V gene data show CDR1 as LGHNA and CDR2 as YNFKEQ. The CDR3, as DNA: TGTGCCAGCAGCCAAGTCCCCGGACTAAACACTGAAGCTTTCTTT. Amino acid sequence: CASSQVPGLNTEAFF.

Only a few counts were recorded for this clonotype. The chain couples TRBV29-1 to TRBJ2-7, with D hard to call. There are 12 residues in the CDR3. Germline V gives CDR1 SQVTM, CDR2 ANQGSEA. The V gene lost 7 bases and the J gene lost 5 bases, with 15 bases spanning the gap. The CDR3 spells CSAERPGNEQYF. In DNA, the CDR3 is TGCAGCGCCGAGAGACCTGGGAACGAGCAGTACTTC.

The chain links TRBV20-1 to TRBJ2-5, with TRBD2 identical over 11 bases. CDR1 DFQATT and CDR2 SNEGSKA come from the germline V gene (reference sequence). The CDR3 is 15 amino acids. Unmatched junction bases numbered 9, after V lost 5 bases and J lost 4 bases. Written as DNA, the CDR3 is TGCAGTGCTGGGAAAGTAGCGGGGGGGAGAGAGACCCAGTACTTC. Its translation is CSAGKVAGGRETQYF.

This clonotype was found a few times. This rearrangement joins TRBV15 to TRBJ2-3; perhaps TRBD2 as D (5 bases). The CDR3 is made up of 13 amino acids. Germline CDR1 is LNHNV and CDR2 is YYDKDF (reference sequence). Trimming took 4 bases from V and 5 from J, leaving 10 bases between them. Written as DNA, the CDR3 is TGTGCCACCAGCATACTAGTGGGAGATACGCAGTATTTT. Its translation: CATSILVGDTQYF. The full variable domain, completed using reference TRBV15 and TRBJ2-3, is DAMVIQNPRYQVTQFGKPVTLSCSQTLNHNVMYWYQQKSSQAPKLLFHYYDKDFNNEADTPDNFQSRRPNTSFCFLDIRSPGLGDTAMYLCATSILVGDTQYFGPGTRLTVL.